Listed here are 8 T cell receptor beta chains from one sample, sequenced in a study of shared clonotypes between healthy human individuals. Here immunoSEQ multiplex PCR was the method, and the copy in TCRdb shows in-frame clones only, minus some. The profile shows 2 million to 2.5 million clones, about 92% of them singletons. Sequencing was carried out using naive CD4+ T cells from PBMCs. Subset of the sample: CD45RA+ positively selected. The receptors shown here come from a man between 18 and 29 years old in good health. Some clones in this sample may be carry-over from other donors' samples.

The chain couples TRBV7-2 to TRBJ1-2; 9 bases map to TRBD1. CDR1 and CDR2 (germline): SGHTA, FQGNSA. J lost 8 bases, V lost 5 bases, and 6 bases had no gene match. This CDR3 contains 13 residues. The CDR3 DNA reads as TGTGCCAGCAGCCCAGGGACAGGGCAAGGCTACACCTTC. The encoded protein is CASSPGTGQGYTF.

The genes are TRBV6-6 and TRBJ1-2; D ambiguous. This CDR3 contains 16 residues. The V gene lost 0 bases and the J gene lost 2 bases, with 13 bases spanning the gap. Germline CDR1 reads MNHNY; CDR2 reads SVGAGI (reference sequence). This chain's CDR3 is CASSYSVPTRNYGYTF. The CDR3 nucleotides read TGTGCCAGCAGTTACTCGGTCCCGACAAGGAACTATGGCTACACCTTC.

The rearrangement uses TRBV10-3 and TRBJ1-3; TRBD1 is a possible D gene (5 bases). Trimming removed 5 bases from V and 4 bases from J, with 12 bases in between. CDR1 and CDR2 from the germline V gene are ENHRY and SYGVKD. The CDR3 sequence is 14 residues long. The CDR3 sequence: CAISRTGAGNTIYF. In DNA form, the CDR3 reads TGTGCCATCAGTCGAACAGGTGCAGGAAACACCATATATTTT.

This sequence joins TRBV7-3 and TRBJ2-7, with 9 bases that match TRBD2. Trimming took 5 bases from V and 5 from J; bases not matched to a gene: 10. The length of the CDR3 is 15 residues. CDR1 and CDR2 from the germline V gene are SGHTA and FQGTGA. The CDR3 here is CASSPGLAVVHEQYF. The CDR3 coding sequence is TGTGCCAGCAGCCCGGGACTAGCTGTGGTCCACGAGCAGTACTTC. Filled out from reference TRBV7-3 and TRBJ2-7, the complete variable domain reads GAGVSQTPSNKVTEKGKYVELRCDPISGHTALYWYRQSLGQGPEFLIYFQGTGAADDSGLPNDRFFAVRPEGSVSTLKIQRTERGDSAVYLCASSPGLAVVHEQYFGPGTRLTVT.

The V call is TRBV2, the J call TRBJ1-5; TRBD1 aligns across 10 bases. J was trimmed by 1 base and V by 8 bases; bases with no gene match: 11. From germline, CDR1 is SNHLY and CDR2 FYNNEI. The CDR3 extends over 17 amino acids. CDR3 protein: CASGGQGKRLSNQPQHF. The CDR3 DNA reads as TGTGCCAGCGGGGGACAGGGGAAAAGATTAAGCAATCAGCCCCAGCATTTT.

The V call is TRBV6-1, the J call TRBJ1-2, with D maybe TRBD1 (6 bases). V was clipped by 5 bases and J by 2 bases, with 15 bases between them. Germline V gene data show CDR1 as MNHNS and CDR2 as SASEGT. The CDR3 extends over 15 amino acids. The chain's CDR3 is CASSPRQDRNYGYTF. The CDR3 nucleotides are TGTGCCAGCAGTCCCAGACAGGATCGAAACTATGGCTACACCTTC.

This sequence joins TRBV7-9 and TRBJ1-1; the D gene is possibly TRBD1 (5 bases). Trimming stripped 1 base from V and 0 bases from J, with 12 bases between. The CDR3 is 16 residues long. CDR1 is SEHNR and CDR2 is FQNEAQ in the germline V gene (reference sequence). The DNA for the CDR3 is TGTGCCAGCAGCTTAGGTCTGGGGGGGATGAACACTGAAGCTTTCTTT. It specifies CASSLGLGGMNTEAFF.

In regard to this clone: This may come from a read error, since a much larger clone is one base off. The chain joins TRBV5-4 to TRBJ2-5; the match to TRBD1 covers 9 bases. V lost 4 bases to trimming and J lost 1 base; unmatched junction nucleotides: 2. Germline lookup yields CDR1 SGHNT and CDR2 YYREEE (reference sequence). The CDR3 contains 14 residues. Written as DNA, the CDR3 is TGTGCCAGCAGCAAGGGACAGGGCCAAGAGACCCAGTACTTC. Residues: CASSKGQGQETQYF.